One and the same sample provided the 4 T cell receptor beta chains below, sequenced in a study of blood T cell repertoires in COVID-19. The table came from immunoSEQ multiplex PCR; TCRdb's copy has only in-frame clones and leaves some out. The table includes some 260,000 clones, around 85% detected once. What was sequenced was peripheral blood. Receptors were obtained from a man older than 75 with acute or convalescent COVID-19.

The chain couples TRBV6-6 to TRBJ1-1; D remains ambiguous. Deletions cut 5 bases from V and 4 bases from J, with 11 bases between. Germline V lookup: CDR1 MNHNY, CDR2 SVGAGI (reference sequence). This CDR3 has 13 residues. CDR3 sequence: CASSTPPGTEAFF. The CDR3 DNA reads TGTGCCAGCAGTACTCCCCCAGGCACTGAAGCTTTCTTT.

This clone was counted once. The chain has TRBV18 and TRBJ1-2, with 11 bases that match TRBD1. Germline V CDR1 and CDR2: KGHSH, LQKENI. The CDR3 is made up of 16 amino acids. The J segment lost 1 base and the V segment lost 3 bases, leaving 4 bases of the junction unmatched. The CDR3: CASSPWTGGDNYGYTF. The CDR3 nucleotides read TGTGCCAGCTCACCCTGGACAGGGGGCGATAACTATGGCTACACCTTC.

This clone was counted only a few times. The J gene is TRBJ2-7, the V gene TRBV30; TRBD2 matches at 11 bases. Germline values: CDR1 GTSNPN, CDR2 SVGIG (reference sequence). The trim removed 1 base at V and 2 bases at J, leaving 4 bases unmatched. CDR3 length: 15 amino acids. The CDR3 DNA is TGTGCCTGGAGTGGACTAGCGGGGCCACCCTACGAGCAGTACTTC. This translates into CAWSGLAGPPYEQYF.

In this sample, this clone turned up once. The chain recombines TRBV13 with TRBJ2-7, with TRBD2 matching 9 bases. The CDR3 loop spans 15 amino acids. Trimming at V came to 5 bases and at J to 3 bases, leaving 8 bases not matched to a gene. CDR1 and CDR2 from the germline V gene are PRHDT and FYEKMQ (reference sequence). Written as DNA, the CDR3 is TGTGCCAGCAGCGGACTAGCGAGAGGGAGCTACGAGCAGTACTTC. Translation gives CASSGLARGSYEQYF.